This TCR beta chain was found in a study of post-analysis software for immune sequencing data. For this clonotype: Its specificity is unknown.

Study-level results: Diversity measured as normalized Chao1 was significantly lower in multiple sclerosis patients than in controls. Five or six TRBV segments appeared more often in patients than in controls, and TRBV5-6, TRBV5-1 and TRBV20-1 were among these.

TCR beta libraries were prepared from cDNA with unique molecular identifiers. Input populations of about 0.85 to 11 million T cells gave rise to approximately 480,000 cDNA molecules. One entry per CDR3 protein results from TCRdb running MiXCR on the PCR reads. The sample carries 400,000 to 500,000 distinct CDR3 sequences, roughly 40% recorded once. CDR1 DFQATT and CDR2 SNEGSKA come from the germline V gene (reference sequence). V dropped 4 bases and J dropped 1; count of bases not matched to a gene: 4. The CDR3 covers 14 residues. The genes are TRBV20-1 and TRBJ1-5, with 7 nucleotides matching TRBD1. The TCR was taken from a girl aged 2 to 9 with multiple sclerosis. Specimen: blood. The CDR3 loop is CSAIGQASNQPQHF. The CDR3, as DNA: TGCAGTGCTATCGGACAGGCAAGCAATCAGCCCCAGCATTTT.